Below, 29 T cell receptor beta chains from the same sample are listed, as sequenced in a study of blood T cell repertoires in COVID-19. This table comes from immunoSEQ multiplex PCR, and its TCRdb copy is limited to in-frame clones, with some not included. The sample lists approximately 270,000 clones, around 85% occurring once. The specimen was PBMCs or T cells enriched from blood (not recorded which). These receptors were obtained from a woman aged 30 to 39 who had recovered from COVID-19.

The chain employs TRBV18 and TRBJ2-3; no definite D call. This CDR3 has 16 amino acids. Germline lookup yields CDR1 KGHSH and CDR2 LQKENI. V was clipped by 10 bases and J by 2 bases, with 22 bases between them. As DNA, the CDR3 is TGTGCCACCAAACTAAAGGTGGCCAGTTACACAGATACGCAGTATTTT. Residues: CATKLKVASYTDTQYF.

Points on this clone: The same CDR3 also results from other DNA sequences found in this sample. V and J are TRBV7-9 and TRBJ1-2; D not certain. V was cut by 3 bases and J by 0 bases, with 5 bases left in between. The CDR3 length is 13 residues. Per germline, CDR1 SEHNR and CDR2 FQNEAQ (reference sequence). The CDR3 loop is CASSFDSNYGYTF. The CDR3 nucleotides read TGTGCCAGCAGCTTCGACTCTAACTATGGCTACACCTTC. Based on the CDR3 plus reference TRBV7-9 and TRBJ1-2, the full variable domain is DTGVSQNPRHKITKRGQNVTFRCDPISEHNRLYWYRQTLGQGPEFLTYFQNEAQLEKSRLLSDRFSAERPKGSFSTLEIQRTEQGDSAMYLCASSFDSNYGYTFGSGTRLTVV.

This chain uses TRBV28 with TRBJ2-1; no clear D gene. The ends were cut back, 2 bases at V and 5 bases at J, with 13 bases in the middle. There are 15 residues in the CDR3. CDR1 is MDHEN, CDR2 SYDVKM, per germline. CDR3 in amino acids: CASSLIDITNNEQFF. CDR3 DNA sequence: TGTGCCAGCAGTTTAATCGACATAACGAACAATGAGCAGTTCTTC.

The chain combines TRBV20-1 with TRBJ1-4, with no clear D. V was trimmed by 3 bases and J by 8 bases, leaving 10 bases between them. This CDR3 spans 12 amino acids. Germline V lookup: CDR1 DFQATT, CDR2 SNEGSKA (reference sequence). The CDR3 DNA reads as TGCAGTGCTAGTGCGAGTGTCGAAAAACTGTTTTTT. Amino acid sequence: CSASASVEKLFF.

The gene calls are TRBV30 and TRBJ1-2; D is unclear. Per the germline V gene, CDR1 is GTSNPN and CDR2 is SVGIG (reference sequence). The ends were cut back, 4 bases at V and 0 bases at J, with 9 bases in the middle. This CDR3 spans 13 amino acids. In DNA form, the CDR3 reads TGTGCCTGGACTACGGGGACTAACTATGGCTACACCTTC. Translated: CAWTTGTNYGYTF.

The rearrangement joins TRBV7-9 to TRBJ2-7; the D gene is possibly TRBD1 (6 bases). The germline V and J ends were trimmed by 5 bases and 0 bases, with 17 bases remaining between them. Germline V CDR1 and CDR2: SEHNR, FQNEAQ (reference sequence). The CDR3 has 16 amino acids. The CDR3 spells CASSQNYRDNSYEQYF. The CDR3 coding sequence is TGTGCCAGCAGCCAAAACTACCGGGACAACTCCTACGAGCAGTACTTC.

CDR3: CASSQVDKNTEAFF. The CDR3 bases are TGTGCCAGCAGCCAAGTTGACAAGAACACTGAAGCTTTCTTT. This chain uses TRBV3-1 (or the pseudogene TRBV3-2) with TRBJ1-1; D gene uncertain. The V gene lost 1 base and the J gene lost 1 base, with 7 bases spanning the gap. The CDR3 consists of 14 residues. In germline, CDR1 is LGHDT, CDR2 YNNKEL (reference sequence).

The genes are TRBV6-1 and TRBJ2-1; 9 nucleotides align to TRBD2. Germline CDR1 MNHNS, CDR2 SASEGT. The CDR3 is 18 amino acids. Losses at the gene ends were 4 bases for V and 3 bases for J; bases not matched to a gene: 13. In DNA form, the CDR3 reads TGTGCCAGCAGTGCTAGCTTAGGCGGGGGGGCCATCTACAATGAGCAGTTCTTC. It specifies CASSASLGGGAIYNEQFF.

The chain couples TRBV3-1 (or the pseudogene TRBV3-2) to TRBJ2-7; TRBD1 agrees at 7 bases. The CDR3 has 15 residues. The germline V gene encodes CDR1 LGHDT and CDR2 YNNKEL (reference sequence). Trimming cost V 4 bases and J 3 bases; bases outside gene matches: 9. The CDR3: CASSPLPGQSYEQYF. The CDR3 nucleotides are TGTGCCAGCAGCCCGTTACCGGGACAGAGCTACGAGCAGTACTTC.

The chain links TRBV2 to TRBJ1-5; D unclear. The CDR3 consists of 12 residues. The V gene lost 5 bases and the J gene lost 4 bases, with 6 bases spanning the gap. Germline V lookup: CDR1 SNHLY, CDR2 FYNNEI. CDR3 sequence: CASSFGNQPQHF. Written as DNA, the CDR3 is TGTGCCAGCAGTTTCGGGAATCAGCCCCAGCATTTT.

J is TRBJ2-7 and V is TRBV11-2; perhaps TRBD1 as D (6 bases). The CDR3 contains 13 residues. The germline CDR1 and CDR2 sequences are SGHAT and FQNNGV. V lost 6 bases and J 2 bases, leaving 11 bases between the germline ends. This CDR3 is CASRQQGAYEQYF. The CDR3 DNA sequence: TGTGCCAGCAGGCAACAGGGCGCCTACGAGCAGTACTTC.

CDR3 region: CASSEGRGYGYTF. Written as DNA, the CDR3 is TGTGCCAGCAGTGAAGGACGGGGCTATGGCTACACCTTC. The rearrangement joins TRBV25-1 to TRBJ1-2; D is undetermined. There are 13 residues in the CDR3. The germline V gene has CDR1 MGHDK and CDR2 SYGVNS. Between the trimmed V and J ends, which lost 2 bases and 4 bases, there was a span of 8 bases.

The chain recombines TRBV11-3 with TRBJ2-7; 9 bases align to TRBD1. V trimming: 4 bases; J trimming: 5 bases; junction bases outside the gene matches: 3. This CDR3 is 13 amino acids long. Per germline, CDR1 SGHNT and CDR2 YENEEA. This CDR3 is CASSSGTGNEQYF. Here the CDR3 DNA reads TGTGCCAGCAGCTCAGGGACAGGGAACGAGCAGTACTTC.

The J gene is TRBJ1-1, the V gene TRBV9, with no clear D. The CDR3 spans 12 residues. Per germline, CDR1 SGDLS and CDR2 YYNGEE. V gave up 0 bases and J gave up 8 bases, with 8 bases separating them. CDR3 protein: CASSVGGGEAFF. The CDR3, as DNA: TGTGCCAGCAGCGTAGGGGGAGGGGAAGCTTTCTTT.

This clone was recorded only once. V gene TRBV28 combines with J gene TRBJ2-2; 12 bases map to TRBD2. V lost 4 bases and J lost 6; bases outside the gene matches: 3. The CDR3 has 15 residues. Germline V lookup: CDR1 MDHEN, CDR2 SYDVKM. The CDR3, as DNA: TGTGCCAGCAGTTCTAGCGGGAGGGCCCCCGGGGAGCTGTTTTTT. Its protein is CASSSSGRAPGELFF.

The CDR3 loop is CASSDSPGQGAYEQYF. Here the CDR3 DNA reads TGTGCCAGCAGCGACTCACCGGGACAGGGTGCCTACGAGCAGTACTTC. This chain connects TRBV11-1 to TRBJ2-7, with 9 nucleotides matching TRBD1. The CDR3 is 16 amino acids. V was pared by 5 bases and J by 2 bases, with 10 bases of the junction left unmatched. From germline, CDR1 is SGHAT and CDR2 FQDESV (reference sequence).

The chain has TRBV5-1 and TRBJ2-3; possible D gene TRBD1, 7 bases. Germline lookup yields CDR1 SGHRS and CDR2 YFSETQ. The CDR3 covers 16 residues. With 7 bases removed from V and 0 bases from J, the gap between germline ends came to 18 bases. The CDR3 sequence is CASGLQGRPSTDTQYF. In DNA form, the CDR3 reads TGCGCCAGCGGACTACAGGGGCGCCCTAGCACAGATACGCAGTATTTT.

This clone was counted a single time. This chain links TRBV27 with TRBJ1-4, with 8 bases matching TRBD1. The CDR3 spans 17 residues. V lost 5 bases and J lost 3; bases outside the gene matches: 11. Germline CDR1 reads MNHEY; CDR2 reads SMNVEV (reference sequence). CDR3 coding DNA: TGTGCCAGCAGTAACCGGGACAGGAGCCGTGCTAATGAAAAACTGTTTTTT. Translation gives CASSNRDRSRANEKLFF.

This clone has only one observation. The V gene is TRBV7-2, the J gene TRBJ2-1; a possible D gene is TRBD2 (5 bases). V gave up 3 bases and J gave up 2 bases, with 11 bases separating them. The CDR3 is 15 amino acids. Germline V lookup: CDR1 SGHTA, CDR2 FQGNSA. The CDR3 DNA reads TGTGCCAGCAGCTTGGATCGGGGTGCCTACAATGAGCAGTTCTTC. It is translated as CASSLDRGAYNEQFF.

The genes are TRBV19 and TRBJ2-7; 9 bases map to TRBD2. Germline values: CDR1 LNHDA, CDR2 SQIVND (reference sequence). Germline trimming cut 1 base from V and 1 base from J; bases unmatched to any gene: 2. The CDR3 spans 15 residues. The CDR3 DNA sequence: TGTGCCAGTAGTATAGTCCTAGCGGGATCCTACGAGCAGTACTTC. Translating gives CASSIVLAGSYEQYF.

CDR3 loop: CASSTTDTQYF. As DNA, the CDR3 is TGTGCCAGTAGTACGACAGATACGCAGTATTTT. The gene calls are TRBV19 and TRBJ2-3; D call uncertain. This CDR3 contains 11 residues. Trimming shortened V by 4 bases and J by 3 bases, and 2 bases separated the two germline ends. Germline assignment: CDR1 LNHDA and CDR2 SQIVND (reference sequence).

This clone appeared a single time. The rearrangement uses TRBV18 and TRBJ2-7; D is possibly TRBD2 (5 bases). The V end lost 2 bases, the J end lost 3 bases, and 11 bases lay between the germline ends. Germline loops: CDR1 KGHSH, CDR2 LQKENI. This CDR3 region has 14 residues. The CDR3 sequence: CASSPSPRGYEQYF. CDR3 nucleotides: TGTGCCAGCTCACCATCGCCACGGGGCTACGAGCAGTACTTC.

In this sample, this clone turned up once. The gene calls are TRBV9 and TRBJ2-1; D remains unclear. Per the germline V gene, CDR1 is SGDLS and CDR2 is YYNGEE. V lost 0 bases to trimming and J lost 2 bases, with 9 bases between them. CDR3 length: 15 amino acids. Written as DNA, the CDR3 is TGTGCCAGCAGCGTAGCTGGGCAAACCTACAATGAGCAGTTCTTC. Amino acid sequence: CASSVAGQTYNEQFF.

The chain recombines TRBV7-9 with TRBJ1-6; D possibly corresponds to TRBD1 (5 bases). With 2 bases removed from V and 9 bases from J, the gap between germline ends came to 20 bases. This CDR3 contains 17 residues. From germline, CDR1 is SEHNR and CDR2 FQNEAQ (reference sequence). The CDR3 is CASSLFSLRGIGSPLHF. The CDR3 nucleotides are TGTGCCAGCAGCTTATTTTCCTTGCGGGGGATTGGTTCACCCCTCCACTTT.

The chain carries TRBV6-5 and TRBJ2-6, with no clear D. CDR3 size: 13 residues. V lost 6 bases and J lost 0, with 3 bases in between. Per germline, CDR1 MNHEY and CDR2 SVGAGI. CDR3 bases: TGTGCCAGCAGAGCCTCTGGGGCCAACGTCCTGACTTTC. Translated, it gives CASRASGANVLTF.

The chain uses TRBV6-5 and TRBJ1-1; D possibly corresponds to TRBD1 (6 bases). V lost 1 base to trimming and J lost 0 bases, with 9 bases between them. Per germline, CDR1 MNHEY and CDR2 SVGAGI. This CDR3 spans 15 amino acids. This CDR3 reads CASSYLGQMNTEAFF. In DNA form, the CDR3 reads TGTGCCAGCAGTTACTTAGGACAGATGAACACTGAAGCTTTCTTT.

This sequence joins TRBV3-1 (or the pseudogene TRBV3-2) and TRBJ1-3; 7 bases line up with TRBD1. Trimming removed 1 base from V and 1 base from J; junction bases left unmatched: 10. CDR3 length: 18 amino acids. Germline-derived CDR1 and CDR2 are LGHDT and YNNKEL (reference sequence). The DNA for the CDR3 is TGTGCCAGCAGCCAAGTTTACGTTTTGACAGGGTCTGGAAACACCATATATTTT. Its protein product is CASSQVYVLTGSGNTIYF.

The rearrangement links TRBV10-1 to TRBJ1-3, with 9 bases matching TRBD1. V was clipped by 6 bases and J by 3 bases; unmatched bases: 9. CDR3 size: 16 residues. The germline gives CDR1 WNHNN, CDR2 SYGVQD (reference sequence). The CDR3, as DNA: TGCGCCAGCAGCCCGGGGGACAGGGCCCTTGGAAACACCATATATTTT. It specifies CASSPGDRALGNTIYF.

The chain recombines TRBV6-6 with TRBJ1-1; the match to TRBD1 covers 7 bases. The CDR3 spans 16 residues. With 2 bases clipped from V and 3 bases from J, the junction kept 9 bases outside the gene matches. Germline-derived CDR1 and CDR2 are MNHNY and SVGAGI (reference sequence). The CDR3 loop is CASSYPDRVRDTEAFF. CDR3 in DNA: TGTGCCAGCAGTTACCCCGACAGGGTGAGGGACACTGAAGCTTTCTTT.